One sample yielded the 18 T cell receptor beta chains listed below, sequenced in a study of memory CD4+ T cells and cytomegalovirus serostatus. Repertoires were generated with immunoSEQ multiplex PCR, while TCRdb's copy carries only in-frame clones and drops some. Among fewer than 75,000 clones, 65% to 80% were seen once, and the ten largest hold 0.82%. The sort gate was single viable CD3+CD4+CD8-CD45RO+ cells for memory CD4+ T cells. The sequenced sample was memory CD4+ T cells from blood. Every receptor here comes from an adult in good health and CMV-seronegative.

The chain uses TRBV28 and TRBJ1-2; possible D gene TRBD1, 5 bases. Trimming pared 6 bases from V and 8 bases from J, leaving 13 bases between. Germline CDR1 and CDR2: MDHEN and SYDVKM. This CDR3 region has 12 residues. The chain's CDR3 is CASSSLRDGYTF. The CDR3 region has the DNA TGTGCCAGCAGCTCCCTGCGGGACGGCTACACCTTC.

V usage is TRBV5-6 and J usage is TRBJ2-1; a weak D match, TRBD1 (6 bases). Trimming shortened V by 0 bases and J by 9 bases, and 13 bases separated the two germline ends. This CDR3 has 14 residues. Germline V gene data show CDR1 as SGHDT and CDR2 as YYEEEE. The DNA of the CDR3 is TGTGCCAGCAGCTTGGTGGGGGCCAATGGTGAGCAGTTCTTC. This codes for CASSLVGANGEQFF.

The CDR3 DNA reads TGTGCCAGCAGCAGAACCGGGACAGGGGGCATTACTAATGAAAAACTGTTTTTT. Protein: CASSRTGTGGITNEKLFF. The chain couples TRBV27 to TRBJ1-4, with TRBD1 identical over 12 bases. Germline assignment: CDR1 MNHEY and CDR2 SMNVEV (reference sequence). The CDR3 has 18 residues. The V and J ends lost 6 bases and 2 bases, in that order; junction bases with no gene match: 10.

The chain employs TRBV5-1 and TRBJ1-2; possible D gene TRBD1, 6 bases. Germline V lookup: CDR1 SGHRS, CDR2 YFSETQ. Trimming cost V 4 bases and J 4 bases, with 17 bases left between them. This CDR3 region has 15 residues. CDR3 sequence reads: CASSPSWGRIYGYTF. CDR3 in DNA: TGCGCCAGCAGCCCCTCTTGGGGGCGCATCTATGGCTACACCTTC.

This clone came up once. The chain carries TRBV2 and TRBJ2-6; no clear D gene. CDR1 is SNHLY, CDR2 FYNNEI, per germline. The CDR3 extends over 11 amino acids. Trimming took off 1 base at V and 13 bases at J, with 5 bases between the two ends. CDR3 in DNA: TGTGCCAGCAGTGAAGGTAGGGTCCTGACTTTC. This sequence encodes CASSEGRVLTF.

The genes are TRBV20-1 and TRBJ1-2; D not certain. The CDR3 contains 11 residues. In germline, CDR1 is DFQATT, CDR2 SNEGSKA (reference sequence). Trimming took off 8 bases at V and 4 bases at J, with 11 bases between the two ends. The CDR3 is CSSDTPYGYTF. DNA for the CDR3: TGCAGTTCCGACACCCCCTATGGCTACACCTTC.

V and J are TRBV6-5 and TRBJ1-1; D unclear. Germline values: CDR1 MNHEY, CDR2 SVGAGI. There are 13 residues in the CDR3. V was cut by 5 bases and J by 0 bases, with 7 bases left in between. This CDR3 is CASSATVNTEAFF. The DNA for the CDR3 is TGTGCCAGCAGTGCAACTGTGAACACTGAAGCTTTCTTT.

The chain links TRBV28 to TRBJ1-1, with no clear D. Germline V lookup: CDR1 MDHEN, CDR2 SYDVKM. Trimming left V 5 bases short and J 1 base short, with 8 bases between. CDR3 size: 13 residues. CDR3 loop: CASSRNKNTEAFF. The DNA of the CDR3 is TGTGCCAGCAGTCGAAATAAGAACACTGAAGCTTTCTTT.

This chain uses TRBV10-3 with TRBJ2-3, with a weak D call TRBD1 (5 bases). Germline lookup yields CDR1 ENHRY and CDR2 SYGVKD. The CDR3 runs 19 residues. V lost 3 bases and J lost 2, with 24 bases in between. The CDR3 DNA is TGTGCCATCAGTGAAAAGGGGCAGGAAAGACCCGACCCCACAGATACGCAGTATTTT. Amino acids: CAISEKGQERPDPTDTQYF.

This clone was recorded only once. The genes are TRBV15 and TRBJ1-4; maybe TRBD1 (5 bases). The CDR3 has 16 residues. Per the germline V gene, CDR1 is LNHNV and CDR2 is YYDKDF (reference sequence). V was trimmed by 1 base and J by 4 bases, leaving 13 bases between them. The CDR3 protein is CATSRVSSGNNEKLFF. In nucleotides, the CDR3 is TGTGCCACCAGCAGAGTCAGTTCAGGGAATAATGAAAAACTGTTTTTT.

The rearrangement uses TRBV4-1 and TRBJ1-4, with D unresolved. In germline, CDR1 is MGHRA, CDR2 YSYEKL. The V end lost 0 bases, the J end lost 7 bases, and 9 bases lay between the germline ends. This CDR3 comprises 14 residues. As DNA, the CDR3 is TGCGCCAGCAGCCAAGAGGTCGGAGTTGAAAAACTGTTTTTT. Its protein product is CASSQEVGVEKLFF.

The chain combines TRBV6-1 with TRBJ1-5, with a tentative D call TRBD1 (6 bases). The ends were cut back, 8 bases at V and 4 bases at J, with 12 bases in the middle. This CDR3 spans 13 amino acids. Per the germline V gene, CDR1 is MNHNS and CDR2 is SASEGT. CDR3 sequence: CASEITGNQPQHF. CDR3 coding DNA: TGTGCCAGCGAGATCACAGGGAATCAGCCCCAGCATTTT.

V is TRBV28 and J is TRBJ2-5; 10 bases agree with TRBD1. J was trimmed by 5 bases and V by 4 bases; bases with no gene match: 10. Per germline, CDR1 MDHEN and CDR2 SYDVKM. This CDR3 has 16 residues. CDR3 residues: CASSSIGTGAGETQYF. CDR3 DNA: TGTGCCAGCAGTTCGATTGGGACAGGGGCTGGGGAGACCCAGTACTTC.

The CDR3 bases are TGTGCCATCAGTGTCGGCCAGGGATCGGATAACACTGAAGCTTTCTTT. Amino acid sequence: CAISVGQGSDNTEAFF. J is TRBJ1-1 and V is TRBV10-3, with TRBD1 as a possible D gene (5 bases). The CDR3 contains 16 residues. The germline V gene has CDR1 ENHRY and CDR2 SYGVKD. Trimming took off 4 bases at V and 2 bases at J, with 17 bases between the two ends.

The chain links TRBV7-8 to TRBJ1-3; D not resolved. The V and J ends lost 5 bases and 0 bases respectively, with 11 bases between them. The CDR3 sequence is 15 residues long. Germline CDR1 and CDR2: SGHVS and FQNEAQ. The CDR3 sequence is CASSQGAVSGNTIYF. The CDR3 bases are TGTGCCAGCAGCCAAGGTGCCGTCTCTGGAAACACCATATATTTT.

V usage is TRBV7-2 and J usage is TRBJ1-3; perhaps TRBD1 as D (5 bases). The CDR3 covers 14 residues. Between the trimmed V and J ends, which lost 5 bases and 3 bases, there was a span of 11 bases. Germline CDR1 is SGHTA and CDR2 is FQGNSA. Here the CDR3 reads CASSRAGDGNTIYF. CDR3 sequence (DNA): TGTGCCAGCAGCCGAGCGGGGGATGGAAACACCATATATTTT.

The rearrangement links TRBV9 to TRBJ2-5, with 9 bases identical to TRBD2. CDR3 length: 16 amino acids. The trim removed 3 bases at V and 5 bases at J, leaving 11 bases unmatched. Looked up from germline, CDR1 is SGDLS and CDR2 is YYNGEE. The CDR3 protein is CASSAPLAGVGETQYF. The CDR3, as DNA: TGTGCCAGCAGCGCCCCCTTAGCGGGAGTAGGTGAGACCCAGTACTTC.

CDR3 sequence reads: CASTRGTPNTGELFF. In nucleotides, the CDR3 is TGTGCCAGCACCAGAGGGACACCGAACACCGGGGAGCTGTTTTTT. V gene TRBV27 combines with J gene TRBJ2-2, with D possibly being TRBD1 (6 bases). CDR1 MNHEY and CDR2 SMNVEV come from the germline V gene (reference sequence). This CDR3 is built from 15 residues. Trimming took off 7 bases at V and 0 bases at J, with 12 bases between the two ends.